This entry concerns a single T cell receptor beta chain. The antigen is not known. This specimen comes from a study of OX40 agonist ivuxolimab in advanced cancers. Study summary: Among those treated, three patients had partial responses, one with hepatocellular carcinoma and two with cutaneous melanoma. Study results and caveats: Expanded clones tended on average to be more numerous among CD8+ T cells than CD4+. In the 0.1 to 3.0 mg/kg range, CD4+ and CD8+ blood T cells had expanded clonally by week 6.

CDR3 size: 13 residues. V was cut by 6 bases and J by 5 bases, with 8 bases left in between. Per the germline V gene, CDR1 is MNHEY and CDR2 is SVGAGI. A history of autoimmune disease or systemic immunosuppression excluded patients. Libraries were prepared by immunoSEQ multiplex PCR; TCRdb keeps only in-frame clonotypes and omits some of them. This table has tens of thousands of clones, about 91% appearing once. This chain connects TRBV6-5 to TRBJ1-6; D is undetermined. The sequences come from CD4+ or CD8+ T cells sorted from blood, collected in a trial of the OX40 agonist ivuxolimab. The sequence came from an adult with an advanced solid tumor such as melanoma, head and neck, liver or kidney cancer. This CDR3 reads CASRERDNSPLHF. DNA of the CDR3: TGTGCCAGCAGAGAACGAGATAATTCACCCCTCCACTTT.